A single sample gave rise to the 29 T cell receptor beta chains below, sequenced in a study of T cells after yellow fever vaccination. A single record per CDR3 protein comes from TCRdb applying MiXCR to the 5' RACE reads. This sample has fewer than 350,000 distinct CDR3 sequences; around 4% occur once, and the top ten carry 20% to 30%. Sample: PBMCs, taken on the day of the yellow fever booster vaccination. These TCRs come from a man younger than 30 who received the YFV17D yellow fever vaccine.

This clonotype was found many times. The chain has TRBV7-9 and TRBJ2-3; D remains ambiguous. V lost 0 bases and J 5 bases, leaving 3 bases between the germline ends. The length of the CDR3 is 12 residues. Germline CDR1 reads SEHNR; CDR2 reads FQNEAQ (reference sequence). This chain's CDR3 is CASSLARDTQYF. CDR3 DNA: TGTGCCAGCAGCTTAGCTCGAGATACGCAGTATTTT.

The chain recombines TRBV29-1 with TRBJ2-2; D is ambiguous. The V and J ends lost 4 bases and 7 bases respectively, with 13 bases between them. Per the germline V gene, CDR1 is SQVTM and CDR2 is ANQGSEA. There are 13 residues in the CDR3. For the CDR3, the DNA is TGCAGCGTTGGGGTAGAAACCGGCGGGGAGCTGTTTTTT. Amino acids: CSVGVETGGELFF.

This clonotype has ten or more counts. The CDR3 DNA reads as TGTGCCAGCAGCCCGGATTATAGCAATCAGCCCCAGCATTTT. Protein sequence: CASSPDYSNQPQHF. V usage is TRBV7-3 and J usage is TRBJ1-5, with D unclear. The CDR3 totals 14 residues. The V end lost 5 bases, the J end lost 0 bases, and 8 bases lay between the germline ends. The V gene's germline CDR1 is SGHTA and CDR2 FQGTGA.

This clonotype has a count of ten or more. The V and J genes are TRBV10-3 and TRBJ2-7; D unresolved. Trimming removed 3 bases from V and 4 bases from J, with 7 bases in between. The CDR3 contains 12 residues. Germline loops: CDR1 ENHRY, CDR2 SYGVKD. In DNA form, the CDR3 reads TGTGCCATCAGTGATGGAAGATACGAGCAGTACGTC. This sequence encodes CAISDGRYEQYV.

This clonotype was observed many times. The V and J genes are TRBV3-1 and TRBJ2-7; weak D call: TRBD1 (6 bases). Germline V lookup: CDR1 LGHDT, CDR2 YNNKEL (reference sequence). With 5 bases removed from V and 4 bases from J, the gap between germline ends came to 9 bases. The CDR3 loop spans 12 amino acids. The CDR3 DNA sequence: TGTGCCAGCAGCTCACAGGGTTACGAGCAGTACTTC. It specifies CASSSQGYEQYF.

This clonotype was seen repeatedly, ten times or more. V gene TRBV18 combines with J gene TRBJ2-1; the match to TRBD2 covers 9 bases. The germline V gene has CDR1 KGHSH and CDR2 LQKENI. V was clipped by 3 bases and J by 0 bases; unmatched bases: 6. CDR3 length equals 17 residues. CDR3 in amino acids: CASSPTGAGGSYNEQFF. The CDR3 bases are TGTGCCAGCTCACCGACCGGAGCGGGGGGCTCCTACAATGAGCAGTTCTTC.

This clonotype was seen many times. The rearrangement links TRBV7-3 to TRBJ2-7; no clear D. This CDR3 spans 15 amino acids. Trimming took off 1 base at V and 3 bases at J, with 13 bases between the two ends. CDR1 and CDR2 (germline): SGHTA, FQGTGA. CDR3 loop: CASSLNPAHYYEQYF. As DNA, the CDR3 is TGTGCCAGCAGCTTAAACCCAGCCCACTACTACGAGCAGTACTTC.

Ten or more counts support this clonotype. CDR3 nucleotides: TGTGCCAGCAGTTACGCCGACCGTGCCACAGATACGCAGTATTTT. It codes for CASSYADRATDTQYF. This rearrangement joins TRBV6-2 or TRBV6-3 to TRBJ2-3; D is unresolved. The CDR3 is 15 amino acids. The V end lost 2 bases, the J end lost 2 bases, and 11 bases lay between the germline ends. Germline CDR1 MNHEY, CDR2 SVGEGT.

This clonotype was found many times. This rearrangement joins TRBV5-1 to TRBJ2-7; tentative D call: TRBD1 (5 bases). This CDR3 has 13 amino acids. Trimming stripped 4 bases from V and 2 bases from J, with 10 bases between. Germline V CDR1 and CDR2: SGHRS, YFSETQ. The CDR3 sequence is CASSPTGTYEQYF. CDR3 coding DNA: TGCGCCAGCAGCCCCACAGGAACCTACGAGCAGTACTTC. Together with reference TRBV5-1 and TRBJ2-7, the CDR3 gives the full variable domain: KAGVTQTPRYLIKTRGQQVTLSCSPISGHRSVSWYQQTPGQGLQFLFEYFSETQRNKGNFPGRFSGRQFSNSRSEMNVSTLELGDSALYLCASSPTGTYEQYFGPGTRLTVT.

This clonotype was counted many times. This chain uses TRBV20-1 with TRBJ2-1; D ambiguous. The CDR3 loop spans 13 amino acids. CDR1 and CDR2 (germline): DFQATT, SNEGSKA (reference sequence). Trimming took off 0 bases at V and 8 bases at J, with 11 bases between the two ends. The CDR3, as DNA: TGCAGTGCTAGAGATCGAGGAAGGGATGAGCAGTTCTTC. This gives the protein CSARDRGRDEQFF.

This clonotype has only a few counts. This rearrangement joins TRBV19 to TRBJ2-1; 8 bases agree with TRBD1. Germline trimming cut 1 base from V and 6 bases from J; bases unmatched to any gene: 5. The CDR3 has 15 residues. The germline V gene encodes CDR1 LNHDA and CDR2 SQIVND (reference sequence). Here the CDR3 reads CASSIAGQDANEQFF. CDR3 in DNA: TGTGCCAGTAGTATAGCGGGACAGGATGCCAATGAGCAGTTCTTC. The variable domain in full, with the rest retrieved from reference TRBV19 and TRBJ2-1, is DGGITQSPKYLFRKEGQNVTLSCEQNLNHDAMYWYRQDPGQGLRLIYYSQIVNDFQKGDIAEGYSVSREKKESFPLTVTSAQKNPTAFYLCASSIAGQDANEQFFGPGTRLTVL.

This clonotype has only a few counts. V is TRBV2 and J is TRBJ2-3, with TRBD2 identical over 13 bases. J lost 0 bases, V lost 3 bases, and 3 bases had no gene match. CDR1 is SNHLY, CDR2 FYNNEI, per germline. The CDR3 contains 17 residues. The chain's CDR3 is CASSEGLAGWSTDTQYF. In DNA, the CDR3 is TGTGCCAGCAGTGAGGGACTAGCGGGGTGGAGCACAGATACGCAGTATTTT.

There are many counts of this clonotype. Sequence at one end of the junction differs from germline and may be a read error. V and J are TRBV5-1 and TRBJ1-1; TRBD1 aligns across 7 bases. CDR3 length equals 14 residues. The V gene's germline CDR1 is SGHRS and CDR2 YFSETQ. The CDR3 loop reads CASSLEGARREVFF. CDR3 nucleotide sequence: TGCGCCAGCAGCTTGGAGGGGGCCCGAAGGGAAGTTTTCTTT.

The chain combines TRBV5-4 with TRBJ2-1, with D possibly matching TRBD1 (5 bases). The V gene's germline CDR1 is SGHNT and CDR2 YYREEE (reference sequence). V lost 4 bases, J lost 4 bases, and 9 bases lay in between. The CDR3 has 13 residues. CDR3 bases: TGTGCCAGCAGCCCGACAGTATACAATGAGCAGTTCTTC. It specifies CASSPTVYNEQFF.

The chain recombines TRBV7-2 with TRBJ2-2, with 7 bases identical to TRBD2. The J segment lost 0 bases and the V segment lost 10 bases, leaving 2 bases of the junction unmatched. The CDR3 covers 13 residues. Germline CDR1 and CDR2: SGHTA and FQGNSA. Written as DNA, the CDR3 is TGTGCCATGGGGGGGACGAACACCGGGGAGCTGTTTTTT. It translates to CAMGGTNTGELFF.

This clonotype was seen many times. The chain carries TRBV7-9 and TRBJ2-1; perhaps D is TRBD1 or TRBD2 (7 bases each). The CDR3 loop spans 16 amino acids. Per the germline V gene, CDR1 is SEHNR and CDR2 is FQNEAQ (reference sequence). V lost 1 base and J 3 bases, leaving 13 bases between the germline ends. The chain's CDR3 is CASSLGARGGYNEQFF. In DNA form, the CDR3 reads TGTGCCAGCAGCTTAGGGGCCAGGGGGGGCTACAATGAGCAGTTCTTC.

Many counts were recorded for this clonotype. The CDR3 loop reads CGTGAYTEAFF. CDR3 sequence (DNA): TGTGGGACAGGGGCCTACACTGAAGCTTTCTTT. This chain links TRBV7-2 with TRBJ1-1; TRBD1 matches 9 bases. The CDR3 is 11 residues long. CDR1 is SGHTA and CDR2 is FQGNSA in the germline V gene.

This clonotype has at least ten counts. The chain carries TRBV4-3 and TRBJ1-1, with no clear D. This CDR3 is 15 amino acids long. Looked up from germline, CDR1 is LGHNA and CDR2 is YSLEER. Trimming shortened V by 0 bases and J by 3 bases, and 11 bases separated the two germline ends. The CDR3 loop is CASSQEPGEDTEAFF. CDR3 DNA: TGCGCCAGCAGCCAAGAGCCGGGAGAGGACACTGAAGCTTTCTTT.

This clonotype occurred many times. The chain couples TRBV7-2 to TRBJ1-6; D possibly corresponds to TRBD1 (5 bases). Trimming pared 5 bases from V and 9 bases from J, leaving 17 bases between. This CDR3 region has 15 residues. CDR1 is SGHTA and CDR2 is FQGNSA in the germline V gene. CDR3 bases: TGTGCCAGCAGCCGGACCGGGACGTCGTTTTCACCCCTCCACTTT. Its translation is CASSRTGTSFSPLHF.

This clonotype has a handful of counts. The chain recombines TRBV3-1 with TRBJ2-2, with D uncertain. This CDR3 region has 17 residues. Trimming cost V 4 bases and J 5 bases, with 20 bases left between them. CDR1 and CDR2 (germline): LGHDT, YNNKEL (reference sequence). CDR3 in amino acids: CASSRRTQSLGTGELFF. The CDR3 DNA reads TGTGCCAGCAGCCGAAGAACACAGTCCTTGGGGACCGGGGAGCTGTTTTTT.

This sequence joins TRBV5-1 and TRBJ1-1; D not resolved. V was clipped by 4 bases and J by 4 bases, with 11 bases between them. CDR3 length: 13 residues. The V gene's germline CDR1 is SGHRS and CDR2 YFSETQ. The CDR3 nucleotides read TGCGCCAGCAGCCGTGCCGAGGGCACTGAAGCTTTCTTT. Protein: CASSRAEGTEAFF. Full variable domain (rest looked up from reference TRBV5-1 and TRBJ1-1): KAGVTQTPRYLIKTRGQQVTLSCSPISGHRSVSWYQQTPGQGLQFLFEYFSETQRNKGNFPGRFSGRQFSNSRSEMNVSTLELGDSALYLCASSRAEGTEAFFGQGTRLTVV.

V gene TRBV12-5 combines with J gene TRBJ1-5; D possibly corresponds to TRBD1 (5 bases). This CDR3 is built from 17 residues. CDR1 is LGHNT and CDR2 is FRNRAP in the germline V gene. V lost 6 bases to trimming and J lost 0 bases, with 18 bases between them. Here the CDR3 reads CASGRDGSPYSNQPQHF. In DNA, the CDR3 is TGTGCTAGTGGGCGGGACGGTTCTCCTTATAGCAATCAGCCCCAGCATTTT.

The CDR3 here is CSPGQGADTQYF. The CDR3 DNA follows: TGCAGTCCTGGACAGGGGGCAGATACGCAGTATTTT. The rearrangement links TRBV20-1 to TRBJ2-3, with 10 bases fitting TRBD1. V lost 8 bases, J lost 4 bases, and 3 bases stayed unmatched. Germline CDR1 is DFQATT and CDR2 is SNEGSKA (reference sequence). CDR3 size: 12 residues.

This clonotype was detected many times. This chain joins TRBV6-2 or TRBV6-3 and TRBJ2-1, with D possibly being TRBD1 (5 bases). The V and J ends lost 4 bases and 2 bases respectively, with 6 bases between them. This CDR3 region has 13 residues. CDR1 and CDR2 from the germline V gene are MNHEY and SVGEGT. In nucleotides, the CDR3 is TGTGCCAGCAGTTGGACAACCTACAATGAGCAGTTCTTC. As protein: CASSWTTYNEQFF.

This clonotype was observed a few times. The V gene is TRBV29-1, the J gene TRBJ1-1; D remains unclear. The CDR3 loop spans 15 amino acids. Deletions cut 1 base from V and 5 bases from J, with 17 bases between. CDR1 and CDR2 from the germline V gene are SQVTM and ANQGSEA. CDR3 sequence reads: CSVEVTRGEVTEAFF. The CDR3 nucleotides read TGCAGCGTTGAAGTAACACGGGGAGAGGTGACTGAAGCTTTCTTT.

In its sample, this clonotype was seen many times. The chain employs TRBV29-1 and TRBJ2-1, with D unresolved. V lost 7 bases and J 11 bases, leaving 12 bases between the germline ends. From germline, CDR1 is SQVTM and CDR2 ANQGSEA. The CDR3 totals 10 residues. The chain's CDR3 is CSAVGSQQFF. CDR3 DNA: TGCAGCGCCGTAGGAAGTCAGCAGTTCTTC.

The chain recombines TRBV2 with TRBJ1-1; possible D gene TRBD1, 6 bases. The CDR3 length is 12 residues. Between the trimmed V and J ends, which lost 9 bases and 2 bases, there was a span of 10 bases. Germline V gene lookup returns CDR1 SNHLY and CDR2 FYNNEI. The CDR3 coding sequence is TGTGCCAGGGGGGACACAAACACTGAAGCTTTCTTT. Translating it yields CARGDTNTEAFF.

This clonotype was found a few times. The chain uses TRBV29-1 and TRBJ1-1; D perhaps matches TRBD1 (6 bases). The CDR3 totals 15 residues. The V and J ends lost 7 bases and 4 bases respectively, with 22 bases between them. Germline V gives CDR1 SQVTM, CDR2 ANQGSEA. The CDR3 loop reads CSALPSGRGVTEAFF. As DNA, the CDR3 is TGCAGCGCTCTCCCCTCGGGCAGGGGCGTCACTGAAGCTTTCTTT.

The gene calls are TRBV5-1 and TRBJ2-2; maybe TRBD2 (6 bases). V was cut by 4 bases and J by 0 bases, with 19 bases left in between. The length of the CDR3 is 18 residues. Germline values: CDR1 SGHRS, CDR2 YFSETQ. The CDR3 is CASSQNAGIRSNTGELFF. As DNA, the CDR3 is TGCGCCAGCAGCCAGAACGCGGGAATAAGGTCGAACACCGGGGAGCTGTTTTTT.